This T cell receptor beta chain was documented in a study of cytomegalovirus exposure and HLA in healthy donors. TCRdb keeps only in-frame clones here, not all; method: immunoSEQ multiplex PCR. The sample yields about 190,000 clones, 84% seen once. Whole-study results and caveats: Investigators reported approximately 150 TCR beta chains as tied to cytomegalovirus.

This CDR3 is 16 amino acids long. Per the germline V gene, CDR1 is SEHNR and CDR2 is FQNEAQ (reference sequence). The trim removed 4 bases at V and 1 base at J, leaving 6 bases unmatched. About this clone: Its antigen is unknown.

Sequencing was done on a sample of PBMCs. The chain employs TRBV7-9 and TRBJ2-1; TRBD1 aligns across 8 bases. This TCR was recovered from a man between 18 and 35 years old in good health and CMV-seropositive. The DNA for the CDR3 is TGTGCCAGCAGCTCGCAGGGGGCCCAGTCCTACAATGAGCAGTTCTTC. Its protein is CASSSQGAQSYNEQFF.